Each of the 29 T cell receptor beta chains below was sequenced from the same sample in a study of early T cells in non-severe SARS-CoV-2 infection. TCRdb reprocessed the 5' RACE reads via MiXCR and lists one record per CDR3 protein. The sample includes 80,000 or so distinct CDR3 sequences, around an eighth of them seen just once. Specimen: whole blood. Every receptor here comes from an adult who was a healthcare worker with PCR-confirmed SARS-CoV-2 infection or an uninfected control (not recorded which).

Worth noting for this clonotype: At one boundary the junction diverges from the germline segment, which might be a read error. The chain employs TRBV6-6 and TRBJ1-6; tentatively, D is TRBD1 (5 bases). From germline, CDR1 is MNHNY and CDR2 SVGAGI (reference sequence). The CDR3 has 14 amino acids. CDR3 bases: TGTGCCAGCAGTTACGGGGACTTGGGGAGGAGTCTCGACTTT. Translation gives CASSYGDLGRSLDF.

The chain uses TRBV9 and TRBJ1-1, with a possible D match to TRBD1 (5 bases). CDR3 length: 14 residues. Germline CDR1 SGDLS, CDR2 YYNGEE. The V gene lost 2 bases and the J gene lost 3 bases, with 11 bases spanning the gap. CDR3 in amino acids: CASSVGPSDTEAFF. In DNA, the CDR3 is TGTGCCAGCAGCGTGGGACCTTCGGACACTGAAGCTTTCTTT.

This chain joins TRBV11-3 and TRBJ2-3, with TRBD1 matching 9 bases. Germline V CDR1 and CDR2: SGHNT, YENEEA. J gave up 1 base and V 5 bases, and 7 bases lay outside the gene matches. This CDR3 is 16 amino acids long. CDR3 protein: CASSGTGGAGTDTQYF. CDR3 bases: TGTGCCAGCAGCGGAACAGGGGGCGCCGGCACAGATACGCAGTATTTT.

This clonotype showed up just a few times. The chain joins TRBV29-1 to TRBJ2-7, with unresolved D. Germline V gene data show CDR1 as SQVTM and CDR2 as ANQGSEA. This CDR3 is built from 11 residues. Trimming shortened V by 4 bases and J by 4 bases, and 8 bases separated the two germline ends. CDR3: CSVGVGYEQYF. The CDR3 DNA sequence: TGCAGCGTTGGGGTTGGATACGAGCAGTACTTC.

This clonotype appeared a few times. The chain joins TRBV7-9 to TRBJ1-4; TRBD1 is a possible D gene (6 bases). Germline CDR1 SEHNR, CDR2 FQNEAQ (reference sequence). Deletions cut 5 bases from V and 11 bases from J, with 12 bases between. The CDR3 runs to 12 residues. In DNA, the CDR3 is TGTGCCAGCAGCCCTGCCCAGGGGAAACTGTTTTTT. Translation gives CASSPAQGKLFF.

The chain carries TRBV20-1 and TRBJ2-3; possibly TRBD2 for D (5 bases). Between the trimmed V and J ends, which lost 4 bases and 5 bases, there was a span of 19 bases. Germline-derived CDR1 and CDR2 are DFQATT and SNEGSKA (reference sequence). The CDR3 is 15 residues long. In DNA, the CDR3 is TGCAGTGCTACCATCCCCCTTCAGGCGGGAGATACGCAGTATTTT. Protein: CSATIPLQAGDTQYF.

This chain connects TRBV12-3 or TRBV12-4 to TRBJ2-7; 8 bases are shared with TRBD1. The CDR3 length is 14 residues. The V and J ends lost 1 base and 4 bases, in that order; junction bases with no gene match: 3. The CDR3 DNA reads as TGTGCCAGCAGTTTAGTCCAGGGGGCTTACGAGCAGTACTTC. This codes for CASSLVQGAYEQYF.

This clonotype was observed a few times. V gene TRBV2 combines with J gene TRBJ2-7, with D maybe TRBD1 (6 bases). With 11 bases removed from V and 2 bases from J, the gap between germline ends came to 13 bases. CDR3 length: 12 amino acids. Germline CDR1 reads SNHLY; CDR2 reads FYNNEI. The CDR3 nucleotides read TGTGCCTCCAGGACAGATCCCTACGAGCAGTACTTC. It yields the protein CASRTDPYEQYF.

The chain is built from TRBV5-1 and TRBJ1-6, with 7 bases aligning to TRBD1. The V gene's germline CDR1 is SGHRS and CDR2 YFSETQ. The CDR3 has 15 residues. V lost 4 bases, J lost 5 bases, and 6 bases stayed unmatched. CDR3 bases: TGCGCCAGCAGCCTTACAGGGGTAGATAATTCACCCCTCCACTTT. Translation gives CASSLTGVDNSPLHF.

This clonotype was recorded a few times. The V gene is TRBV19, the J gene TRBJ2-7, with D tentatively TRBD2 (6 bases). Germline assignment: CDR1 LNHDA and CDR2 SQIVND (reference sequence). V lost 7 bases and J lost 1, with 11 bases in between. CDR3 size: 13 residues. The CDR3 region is CASNPGASYEQYF. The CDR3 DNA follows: TGTGCCAGTAATCCGGGAGCTTCCTACGAGCAGTACTTC.

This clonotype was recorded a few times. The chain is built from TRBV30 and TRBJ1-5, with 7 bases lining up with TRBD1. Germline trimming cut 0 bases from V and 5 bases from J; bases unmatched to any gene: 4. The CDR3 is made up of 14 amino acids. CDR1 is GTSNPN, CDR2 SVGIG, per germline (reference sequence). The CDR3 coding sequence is TGTGCCTGGAGTGTAAACAGGGGAGATCAGCCCCAGCATTTT. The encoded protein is CAWSVNRGDQPQHF.

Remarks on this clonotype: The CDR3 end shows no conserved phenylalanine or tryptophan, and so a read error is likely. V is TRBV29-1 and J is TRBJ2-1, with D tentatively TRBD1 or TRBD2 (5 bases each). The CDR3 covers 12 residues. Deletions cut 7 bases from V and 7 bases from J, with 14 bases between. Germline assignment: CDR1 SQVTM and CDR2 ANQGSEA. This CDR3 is CSGEGIRNEQFL. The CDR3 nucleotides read TGCAGCGGAGAGGGGATTCGGAATGAGCAGTTCCTC.

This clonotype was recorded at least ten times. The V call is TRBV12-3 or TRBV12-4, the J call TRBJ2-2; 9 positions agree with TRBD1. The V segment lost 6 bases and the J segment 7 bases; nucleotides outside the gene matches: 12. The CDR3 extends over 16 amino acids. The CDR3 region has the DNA TGTGCCAGCAGACCACCGACAGGGGGTTTTGTCGGGGAGCTGTTTTTT. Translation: CASRPPTGGFVGELFF.

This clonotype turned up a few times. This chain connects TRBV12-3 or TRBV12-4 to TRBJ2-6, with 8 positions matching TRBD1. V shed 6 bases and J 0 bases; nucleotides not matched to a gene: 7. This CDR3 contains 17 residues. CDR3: CASSLDRGSSGANVLTF. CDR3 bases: TGTGCCAGCAGCCTCGACAGGGGTAGCTCTGGGGCCAACGTCCTGACTTTC.

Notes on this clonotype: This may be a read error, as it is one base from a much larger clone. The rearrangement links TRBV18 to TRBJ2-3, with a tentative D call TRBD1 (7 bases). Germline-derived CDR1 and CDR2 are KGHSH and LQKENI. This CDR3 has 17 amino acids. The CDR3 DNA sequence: TGTGCCAGCTCACCACCCTTGGGAGGCTCAGGGACAGATACGCATTATTTT. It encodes CASSPPLGGSGTDTHYF.

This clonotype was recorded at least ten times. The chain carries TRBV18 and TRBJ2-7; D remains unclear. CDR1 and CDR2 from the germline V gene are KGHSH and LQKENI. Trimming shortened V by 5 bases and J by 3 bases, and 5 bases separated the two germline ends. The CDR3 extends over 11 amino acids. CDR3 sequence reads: CASSSNYEQYF. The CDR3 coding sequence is TGTGCCAGCTCATCCAACTACGAGCAGTACTTC.

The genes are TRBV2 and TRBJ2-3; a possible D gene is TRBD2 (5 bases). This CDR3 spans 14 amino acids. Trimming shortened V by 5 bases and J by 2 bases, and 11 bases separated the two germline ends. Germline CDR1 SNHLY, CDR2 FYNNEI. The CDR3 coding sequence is TGTGCCAGCAGTTGGACGGGGATCACAGATACGCAGTATTTT. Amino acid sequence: CASSWTGITDTQYF.

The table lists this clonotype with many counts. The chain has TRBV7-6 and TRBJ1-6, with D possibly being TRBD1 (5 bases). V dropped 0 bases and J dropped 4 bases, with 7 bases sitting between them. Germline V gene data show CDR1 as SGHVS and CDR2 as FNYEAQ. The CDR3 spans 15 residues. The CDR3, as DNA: TGTGCCAGCAGCTTAGCGCAGGGTTATAATTCACCCCTCCACTTT. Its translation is CASSLAQGYNSPLHF.

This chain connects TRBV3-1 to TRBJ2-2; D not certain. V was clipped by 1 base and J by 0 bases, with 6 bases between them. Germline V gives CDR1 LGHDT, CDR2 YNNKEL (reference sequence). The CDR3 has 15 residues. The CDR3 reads CASSQGTTNTGELFF. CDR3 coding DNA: TGTGCCAGCAGCCAAGGGACCACGAACACCGGGGAGCTGTTTTTT.

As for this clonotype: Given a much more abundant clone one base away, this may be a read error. CDR3 protein: CSFNLHGFYEQYF. The CDR3, as DNA: TGCAGCTTTAACCTCCACGGCTTCTACGAGCAGTACTTC. The chain couples TRBV29-1 to TRBJ2-7, with unresolved D. The CDR3 covers 13 residues. CDR1 and CDR2 (germline): SQVTM, ANQGSEA. Trimming stripped 8 bases from V and 3 bases from J, with 17 bases between.

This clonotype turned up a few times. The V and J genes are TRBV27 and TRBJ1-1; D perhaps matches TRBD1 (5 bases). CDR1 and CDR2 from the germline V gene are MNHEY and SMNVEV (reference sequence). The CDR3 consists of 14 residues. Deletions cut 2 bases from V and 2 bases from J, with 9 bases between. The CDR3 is CASSLRGFNTEAFF. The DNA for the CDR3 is TGTGCCAGCAGTTTACGGGGGTTCAACACTGAAGCTTTCTTT.

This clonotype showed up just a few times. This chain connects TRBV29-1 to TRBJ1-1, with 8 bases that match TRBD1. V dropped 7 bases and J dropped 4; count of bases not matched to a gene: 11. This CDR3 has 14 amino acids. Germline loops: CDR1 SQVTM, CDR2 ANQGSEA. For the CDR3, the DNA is TGCAGCGCCTCTAACCTGGACAGGGCCACTGAAGCTTTCTTT. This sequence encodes CSASNLDRATEAFF.

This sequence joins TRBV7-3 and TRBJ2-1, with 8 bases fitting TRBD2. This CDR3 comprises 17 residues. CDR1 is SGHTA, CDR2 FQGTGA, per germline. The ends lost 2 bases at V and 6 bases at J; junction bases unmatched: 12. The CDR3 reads CASSLSPPGGFANEQFF. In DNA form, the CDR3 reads TGTGCCAGCAGCTTATCGCCCCCGGGGGGGTTTGCCAATGAGCAGTTCTTC.

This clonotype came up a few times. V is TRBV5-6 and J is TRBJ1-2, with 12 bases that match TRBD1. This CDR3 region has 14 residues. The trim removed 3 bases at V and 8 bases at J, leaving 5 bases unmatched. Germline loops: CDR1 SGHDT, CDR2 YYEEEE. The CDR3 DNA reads TGTGCCAGCAGCTGGATCGGGACAGGGGGCGGCTACACCTTC. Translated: CASSWIGTGGGYTF.

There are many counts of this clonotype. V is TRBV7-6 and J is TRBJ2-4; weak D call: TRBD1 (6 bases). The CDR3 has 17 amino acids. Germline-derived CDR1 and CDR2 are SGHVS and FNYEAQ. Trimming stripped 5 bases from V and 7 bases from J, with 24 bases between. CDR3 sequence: CASSPSGPTGLSNIQYF. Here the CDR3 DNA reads TGTGCCAGCAGCCCCTCGGGTCCAACAGGGCTGTCGAACATTCAGTACTTC.

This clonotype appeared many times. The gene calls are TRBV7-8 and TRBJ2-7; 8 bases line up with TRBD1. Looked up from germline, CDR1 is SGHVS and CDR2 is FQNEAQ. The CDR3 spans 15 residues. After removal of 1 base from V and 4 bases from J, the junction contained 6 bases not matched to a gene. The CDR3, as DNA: TGTGCCAGCAGCTTAGATTGGACAGGGAGTTACGAGCAGTACTTC. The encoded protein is CASSLDWTGSYEQYF.

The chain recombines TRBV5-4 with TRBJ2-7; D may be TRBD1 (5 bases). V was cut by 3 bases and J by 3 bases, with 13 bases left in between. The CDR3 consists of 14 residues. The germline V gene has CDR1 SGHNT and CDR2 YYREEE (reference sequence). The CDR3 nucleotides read TGTGCCAGCAGCTCGGACACCTTGAGCTACGAGCAGTACTTC. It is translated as CASSSDTLSYEQYF.

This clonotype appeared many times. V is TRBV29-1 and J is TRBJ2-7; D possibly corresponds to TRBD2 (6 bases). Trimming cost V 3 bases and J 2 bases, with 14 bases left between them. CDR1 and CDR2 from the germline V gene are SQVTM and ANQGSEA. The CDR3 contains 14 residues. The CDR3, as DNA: TGCAGCGTTGACATGGGAGGTAATCCCTACGAGCAGTACTTC. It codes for CSVDMGGNPYEQYF.

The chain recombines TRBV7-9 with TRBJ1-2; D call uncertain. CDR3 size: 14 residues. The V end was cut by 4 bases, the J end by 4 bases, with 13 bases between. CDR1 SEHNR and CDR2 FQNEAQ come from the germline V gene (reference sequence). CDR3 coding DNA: TGTGCCAGCAGCTCTGGACGGAACCTCTATGGCTACACCTTC. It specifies CASSSGRNLYGYTF.